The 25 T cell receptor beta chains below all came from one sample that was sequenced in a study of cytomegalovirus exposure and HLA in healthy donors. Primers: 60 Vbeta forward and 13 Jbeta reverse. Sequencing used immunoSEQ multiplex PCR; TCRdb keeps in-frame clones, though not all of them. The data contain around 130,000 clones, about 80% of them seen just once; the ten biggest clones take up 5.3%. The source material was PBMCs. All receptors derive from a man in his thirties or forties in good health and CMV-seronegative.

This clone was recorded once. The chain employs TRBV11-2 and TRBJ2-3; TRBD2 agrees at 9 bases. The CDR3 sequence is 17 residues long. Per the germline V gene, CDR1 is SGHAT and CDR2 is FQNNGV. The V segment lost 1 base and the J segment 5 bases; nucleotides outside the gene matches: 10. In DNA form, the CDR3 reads TGTGCCAGCAGCTTAGTTCCGCCTAGCGGGGCAATAGATACGCAGTATTTT. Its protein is CASSLVPPSGAIDTQYF.

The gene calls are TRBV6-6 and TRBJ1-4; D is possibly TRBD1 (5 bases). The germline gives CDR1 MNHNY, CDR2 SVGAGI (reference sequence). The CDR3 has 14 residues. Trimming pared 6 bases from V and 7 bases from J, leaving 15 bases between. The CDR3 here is CASRPTWQGEKLFF. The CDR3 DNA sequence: TGTGCCAGCAGACCAACATGGCAGGGTGAAAAACTGTTTTTT.

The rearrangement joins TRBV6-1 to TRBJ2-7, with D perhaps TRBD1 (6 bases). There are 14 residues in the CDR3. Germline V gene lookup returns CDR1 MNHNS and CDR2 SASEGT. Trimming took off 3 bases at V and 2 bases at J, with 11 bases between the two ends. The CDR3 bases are TGTGCCAGCAGTGAGGGACAAGTAACCTACGAGCAGTACTTC. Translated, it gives CASSEGQVTYEQYF.

The DNA of the CDR3 is TGTGCCAGCAGCCCCGGGACAGGGGGGTCCTTGGAGCCCCAGCATTTT. It is translated as CASSPGTGGSLEPQHF. V and J are TRBV5-4 and TRBJ1-5; 11 bases agree with TRBD1. Per germline, CDR1 SGHNT and CDR2 YYREEE (reference sequence). Unmatched junction bases numbered 11, after V lost 4 bases and J lost 8 bases. This CDR3 has 16 residues.

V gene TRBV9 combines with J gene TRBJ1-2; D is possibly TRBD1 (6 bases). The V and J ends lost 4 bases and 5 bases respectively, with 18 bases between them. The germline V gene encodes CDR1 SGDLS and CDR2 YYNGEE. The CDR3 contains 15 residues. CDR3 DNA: TGTGCCAGCAGCCCATACCACGGGACAAAATATGGCTACACCTTC. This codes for CASSPYHGTKYGYTF.

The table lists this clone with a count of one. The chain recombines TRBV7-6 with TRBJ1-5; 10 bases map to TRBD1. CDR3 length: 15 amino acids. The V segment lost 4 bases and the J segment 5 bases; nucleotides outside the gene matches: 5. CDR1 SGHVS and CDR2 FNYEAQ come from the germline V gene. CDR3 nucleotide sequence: TGTGCCAGCAGCTACGGGACAGGGGTTGATCAGCCCCAGCATTTT. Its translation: CASSYGTGVDQPQHF. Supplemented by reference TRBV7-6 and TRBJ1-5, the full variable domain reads GAGVSQSPRYKVTKRGQDVALRCDPISGHVSLYWYRQALGQGPEFLTYFNYEAQQDKSGLPNDRFSAERPEGSISTLTIQRTEQRDSAMYRCASSYGTGVDQPQHFGDGTRLSIL.

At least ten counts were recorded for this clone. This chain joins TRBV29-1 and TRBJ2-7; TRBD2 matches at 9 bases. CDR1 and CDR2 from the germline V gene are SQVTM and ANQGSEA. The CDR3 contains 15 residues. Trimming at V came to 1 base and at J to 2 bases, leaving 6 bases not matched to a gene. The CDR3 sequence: CSVEGTVAGAYEQYF. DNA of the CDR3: TGCAGCGTTGAAGGGACGGTAGCGGGAGCCTACGAGCAGTACTTC.

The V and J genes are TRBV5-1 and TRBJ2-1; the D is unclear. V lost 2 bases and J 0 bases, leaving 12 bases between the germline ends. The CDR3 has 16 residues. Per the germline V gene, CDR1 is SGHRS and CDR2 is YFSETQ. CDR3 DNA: TGCGCCAGCAGCTTTGGAACGGGTGGCTCCTACAATGAGCAGTTCTTC. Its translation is CASSFGTGGSYNEQFF.

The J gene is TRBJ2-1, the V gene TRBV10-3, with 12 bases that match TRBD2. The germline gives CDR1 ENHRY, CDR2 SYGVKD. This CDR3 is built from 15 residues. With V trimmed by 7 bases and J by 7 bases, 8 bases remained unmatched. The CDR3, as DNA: TGTGCCATCAAGACCCTAGCGGGAGGGGGTAATGAGCAGTTCTTC. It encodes CAIKTLAGGGNEQFF.

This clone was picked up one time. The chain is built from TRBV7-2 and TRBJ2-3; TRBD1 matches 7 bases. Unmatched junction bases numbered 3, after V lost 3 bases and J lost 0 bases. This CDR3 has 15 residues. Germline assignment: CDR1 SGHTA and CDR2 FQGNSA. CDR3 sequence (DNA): TGTGCCAGCAGCTTCTGGACAGGTAGCACAGATACGCAGTATTTT. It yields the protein CASSFWTGSTDTQYF.

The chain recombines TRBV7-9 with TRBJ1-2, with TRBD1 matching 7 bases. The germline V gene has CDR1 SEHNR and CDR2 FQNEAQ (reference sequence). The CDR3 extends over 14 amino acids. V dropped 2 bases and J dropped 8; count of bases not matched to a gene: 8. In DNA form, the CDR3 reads TGTGCCAGCAGCTTATCCGGACAGGCCCGCGGCTACACCTTC. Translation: CASSLSGQARGYTF.

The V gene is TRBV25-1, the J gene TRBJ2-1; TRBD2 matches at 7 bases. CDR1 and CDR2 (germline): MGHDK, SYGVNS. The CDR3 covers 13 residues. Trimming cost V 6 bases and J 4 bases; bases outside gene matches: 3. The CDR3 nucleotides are TGTGCCAGCAGCCAGCGGGGTTACAATGAGCAGTTCTTC. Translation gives CASSQRGYNEQFF.

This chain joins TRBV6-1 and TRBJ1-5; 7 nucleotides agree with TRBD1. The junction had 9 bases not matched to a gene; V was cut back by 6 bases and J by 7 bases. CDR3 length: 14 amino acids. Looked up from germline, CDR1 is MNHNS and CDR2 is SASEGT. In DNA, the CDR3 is TGTGCCAGCAGCCCCTCAGGGGGTAGCCAGCCCCAGCATTTT. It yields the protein CASSPSGGSQPQHF.

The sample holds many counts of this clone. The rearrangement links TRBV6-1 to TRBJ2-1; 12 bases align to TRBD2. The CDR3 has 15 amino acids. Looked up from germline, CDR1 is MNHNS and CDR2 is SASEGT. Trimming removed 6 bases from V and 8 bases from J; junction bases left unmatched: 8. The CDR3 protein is CASSPLAGGRDEQFF. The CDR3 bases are TGTGCCAGCAGCCCCCTAGCGGGAGGGAGAGATGAGCAGTTCTTC.

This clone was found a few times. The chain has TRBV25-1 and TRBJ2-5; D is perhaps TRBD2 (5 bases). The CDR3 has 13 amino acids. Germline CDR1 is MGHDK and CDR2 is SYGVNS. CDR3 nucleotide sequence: TGTGCACCCCCACGAGGGCGGTGGGGGACCCAGTACTTC. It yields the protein CAPPRGRWGTQYF.

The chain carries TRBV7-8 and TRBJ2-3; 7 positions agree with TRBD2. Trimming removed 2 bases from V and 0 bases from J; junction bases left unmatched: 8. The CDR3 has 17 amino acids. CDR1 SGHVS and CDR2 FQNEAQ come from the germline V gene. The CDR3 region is CASSLTPLATSTDTQYF. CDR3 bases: TGTGCCAGCAGCTTAACGCCACTAGCGACTAGCACAGATACGCAGTATTTT.

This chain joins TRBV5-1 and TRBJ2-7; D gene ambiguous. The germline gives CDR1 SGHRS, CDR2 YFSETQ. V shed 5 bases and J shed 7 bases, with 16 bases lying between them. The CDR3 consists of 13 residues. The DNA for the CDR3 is TGCGCCAGCAGACCCGATACAGAAAGGGAGCAGTACTTC. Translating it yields CASRPDTEREQYF.

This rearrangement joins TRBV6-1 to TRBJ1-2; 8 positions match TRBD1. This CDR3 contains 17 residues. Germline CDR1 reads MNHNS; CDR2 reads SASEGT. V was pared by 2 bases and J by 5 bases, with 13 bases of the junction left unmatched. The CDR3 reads CASSEMPPTTGGYGYTF. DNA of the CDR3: TGTGCCAGCAGTGAAATGCCCCCAACAACAGGGGGTTATGGCTACACCTTC.

Here the CDR3 DNA reads TGTGCCAGTAAACGGGGTATGAGTGATGGCAATCAGCCCCAGCATTTT. Encoded protein: CASKRGMSDGNQPQHF. The chain couples TRBV19 to TRBJ1-5; D is unresolved. CDR3 length equals 16 residues. The germline V gene has CDR1 LNHDA and CDR2 SQIVND (reference sequence). V was clipped by 7 bases and J by 2 bases, with 18 bases between them.

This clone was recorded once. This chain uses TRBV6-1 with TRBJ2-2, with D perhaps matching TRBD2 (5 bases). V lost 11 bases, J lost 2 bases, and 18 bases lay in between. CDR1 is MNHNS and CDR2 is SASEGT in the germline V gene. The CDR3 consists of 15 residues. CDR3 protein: CAAPPDRGNTGELFF. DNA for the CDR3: TGTGCCGCCCCCCCGGATCGGGGTAACACCGGGGAGCTGTTTTTT.

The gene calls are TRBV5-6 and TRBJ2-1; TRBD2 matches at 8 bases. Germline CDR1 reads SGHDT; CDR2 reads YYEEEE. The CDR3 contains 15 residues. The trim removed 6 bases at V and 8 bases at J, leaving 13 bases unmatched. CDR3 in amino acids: CASTTPGLVVYEQFF. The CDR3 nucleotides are TGTGCCAGCACTACTCCGGGACTAGTTGTTTATGAGCAGTTCTTC. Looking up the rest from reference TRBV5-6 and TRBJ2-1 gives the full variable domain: DAGVTQSPTHLIKTRGQQVTLRCSPKSGHDTVSWYQQALGQGPQFIFQYYEEEERQRGNFPDRFSGHQFPNYSSELNVNALLLGDSALYLCASTTPGLVVYEQFFGPGTRLTVL.

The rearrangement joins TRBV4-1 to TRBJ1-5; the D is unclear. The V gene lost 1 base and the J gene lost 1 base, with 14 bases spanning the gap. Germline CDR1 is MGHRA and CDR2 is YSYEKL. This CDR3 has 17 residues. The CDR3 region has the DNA TGCGCCAGCAGCCAAGGGCGGGCCCACGGGAGCAATCAGCCCCAGCATTTT. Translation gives CASSQGRAHGSNQPQHF.

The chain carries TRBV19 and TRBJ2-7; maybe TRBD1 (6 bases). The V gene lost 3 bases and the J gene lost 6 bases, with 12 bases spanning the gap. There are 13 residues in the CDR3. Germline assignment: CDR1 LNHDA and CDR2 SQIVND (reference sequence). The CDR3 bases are TGTGCCAGTAGTATCCAGGGGTCGGGCGAGCAGTACTTC. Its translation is CASSIQGSGEQYF.

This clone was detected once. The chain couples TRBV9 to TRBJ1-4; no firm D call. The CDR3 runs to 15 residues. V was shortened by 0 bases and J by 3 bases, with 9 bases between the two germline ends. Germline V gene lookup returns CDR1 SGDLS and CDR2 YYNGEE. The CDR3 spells CASSVALQSNEKLFF. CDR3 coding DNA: TGTGCCAGCAGCGTAGCTCTACAGTCTAATGAAAAACTGTTTTTT. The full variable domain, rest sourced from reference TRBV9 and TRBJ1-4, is DSGVTQTPKHLITATGQRVTLRCSPRSGDLSVYWYQQSLDQGLQFLIQYYNGEERAKGNILERFSAQQFPDLHSELNLSSLELGDSALYFCASSVALQSNEKLFFGSGTQLSVL.

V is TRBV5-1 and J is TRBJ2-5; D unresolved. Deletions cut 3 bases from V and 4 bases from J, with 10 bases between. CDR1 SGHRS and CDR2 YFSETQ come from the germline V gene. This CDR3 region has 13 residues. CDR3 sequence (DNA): TGCGCCAGCAGCTCCGGGTCGACAGAGACCCAGTACTTC. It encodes CASSSGSTETQYF. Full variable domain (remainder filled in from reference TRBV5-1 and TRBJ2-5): KAGVTQTPRYLIKTRGQQVTLSCSPISGHRSVSWYQQTPGQGLQFLFEYFSETQRNKGNFPGRFSGRQFSNSRSEMNVSTLELGDSALYLCASSSGSTETQYFGPGTRLLVL.